Listed here is a single T cell receptor beta chain. This CDR3 comprises 14 residues. V trimming: 0 bases; J trimming: 4 bases; junction bases outside the gene matches: 3. CDR1 and CDR2 from the germline V gene are MNHEY and SMNVEV (reference sequence). These data are taken from a study of radiotherapy plus CTLA-4 blockade in lung cancer. Assay used: immunoSEQ multiplex PCR; TCRdb lists only in-frame clones, some missing. Of 11,000 to 15,000 clones in the sample, around 87% are singletons; the top ten hold approximately 14%. The specimen was peripheral blood, collected from a patient treated with radiotherapy plus ipilimumab. The gene calls are TRBV27 and TRBJ2-7; 7 bases align to TRBD2. The sequence derives from a human donor with non-small cell lung cancer that progressed on radiotherapy plus ipilimumab. Some clones in this sample may be carry-over from other donors' samples. The CDR3 bases are TGTGCCAGCAGTTTATCGACGGGAGGATACGAGCAGTACTTC. Translating it yields CASSLSTGGYEQYF.